This TCR beta chain was recovered during a study of blood T cells in healthy people across ages. This clonotype was detected a few times. Sample-barcoded 5' priming and a J-beta primer mix drove a second PCR of roughly 7 to 11 cycles. TCRdb recomputed calls from the 5' RACE reads with MiXCR, one row per CDR3 protein. The repertoire holds about 580,000 distinct CDR3 sequences, with around 48% as singletons. The CDR3 contains 16 residues. Between the trimmed V and J ends, which lost 1 base and 9 bases, there was a span of 19 bases. Germline V gene data show CDR1 as MGHRA and CDR2 as YSYEKL. The clonotype comes from an elderly man in good health. The chain links TRBV4-1 to TRBJ2-4; a weak D match, TRBD1 (7 bases). Input material: blood. CDR3 in amino acids: CASSQGGATGFAIQYF. In DNA form, the CDR3 reads TGCGCCAGCAGCCAAGGGGGGGCGACAGGGTTTGCCATTCAGTACTTC.